This T cell receptor beta chain was documented in a study of T cells after yellow fever vaccination. The sample holds a few counts of this clonotype. What it binds is not known. Points from the study as a whole: Across the CD4 and CD8 compartments, a small share of clonotypes was present in both.

MiXCR, applied by TCRdb to the 5' RACE reads, yields one record per CDR3 protein. Here the sample spans about 180,000 distinct CDR3 sequences, 6.2% being singletons. The CDR3 is 16 amino acids. The germline CDR1 and CDR2 sequences are MNHEY and SMNVEV (reference sequence). Trimming took off 2 bases at V and 1 base at J, with 14 bases between the two ends. The chain joins TRBV27 to TRBJ1-1; D is undetermined. The material was CD4+ T cells sorted from PBMCs, obtained on the day of the first yellow fever vaccination. This sequence was found in a man aged 18 to 29 who received the YFV17D yellow fever vaccine. The DNA of the CDR3 is TGTGCCAGCAGTTTAAGGTCGGGTCAAAAGAACACTGAAGCTTTCTTT. As protein: CASSLRSGQKNTEAFF.